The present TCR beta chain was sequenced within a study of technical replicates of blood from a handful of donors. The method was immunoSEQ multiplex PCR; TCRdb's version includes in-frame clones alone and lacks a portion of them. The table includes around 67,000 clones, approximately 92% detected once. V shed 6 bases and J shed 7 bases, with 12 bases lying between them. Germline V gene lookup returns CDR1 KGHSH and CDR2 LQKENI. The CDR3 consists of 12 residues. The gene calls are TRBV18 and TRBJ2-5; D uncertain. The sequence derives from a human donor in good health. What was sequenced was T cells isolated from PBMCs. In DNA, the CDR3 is TGTGCCAGCTCTCCCTATGGGCGGACCCAGTACTTC. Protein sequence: CASSPYGRTQYF.